A single sample is the source of the 7 T cell receptor beta chains below, sequenced in a study of monozygotic twins with inflammatory bowel disease (dated by TCRdb to between 2018 and 2021). The receptor library was made with 5' RACE. Sequenced on an Illumina HiSeq 2500. The reads underwent TCRdb reprocessing, giving one record for each CDR3 protein sequence and no DNA. This sample's clone table shows a few hundred thousand distinct CDR3 sequences. In total, the top ten clones hold approximately 2.3% of the sample. The sample comprised blood. The receptors here all came from a human donor with ulcerative colitis or Crohn's disease, or a healthy co-twin of an affected twin (not recorded which).

The gene calls are TRBV7-3 and TRBJ1-2. Germline lookup yields CDR1 SGHTA and CDR2 FQGTGA. The length of the CDR3 is 13 residues. The CDR3 reads CASSLDRRGGYTF.

J is TRBJ2-1 and V is TRBV5-1; the D gene TCRdb calls, TRBD2, cannot be checked with no DNA. The CDR3 has 14 residues. The germline V gene encodes CDR1 SGHRS and CDR2 YFSETQ. CDR3 residues: CASSTGLREGEQFF.

This rearrangement joins TRBV11-1 to TRBJ1-2; no DNA is available, so the TRBD1 call from TCRdb remains unchecked. The germline V gene has CDR1 SGHAT and CDR2 FQDESV (reference sequence). CDR3 length: 14 residues. The CDR3 spells CASSSGDSHYGYTF.

The chain is built from TRBV4-1 and TRBJ2-7; TCRdb's D call, TRBD2, is unchecked because there is no DNA. The CDR3 runs 16 residues. Germline V gene data show CDR1 as MGHRA and CDR2 as YSYEKL. CDR3 protein: CASSPGLAGATYEQYF.

The rearrangement uses TRBV5-5 and TRBJ1-2. CDR1 is SGHKS, CDR2 YYEKEE, per germline (reference sequence). The CDR3 extends over 14 amino acids. This CDR3 is CASSRDLTNYGYTF.

V is TRBV6-1 and J is TRBJ2-3; TCRdb's D gene call, TRBD1, goes unchecked for lack of DNA. The CDR3 covers 14 residues. CDR1 and CDR2 from the germline V gene are MNHNS and SASEGT. CDR3 region: CASTPGQGTDTQYF.

This chain joins TRBV28 and TRBJ2-7; there is no DNA to check the TCRdb D call of TRBD1. The CDR3 is 16 residues long. Germline CDR1 and CDR2: MDHEN and SYDVKM. CDR3 sequence reads: CASSSGGQGALYEQYF. The entire variable domain, with the rest obtained from reference TRBV28 and TRBJ2-7, is as follows: DVKVTQSSRYLVKRTGEKVFLECVQDMDHENMFWYRQDPGLGLRLIYFSYDVKMKEKGDIPEGYSVSREKKERFSLILESASTNQTSMYLCASSSGGQGALYEQYFGPGTRLTVT.